Detailed here is one TCR beta chain. Its antigen remains unidentified. The data are from a study of T cell responses to AZD1222 COVID-19 vaccine. Overall study results and limits: Seropositive at baseline were only a handful of AZD1222 recipients. Possibly, clonal diversity was underestimated; donors were largely white British and included more females. Every sample of the repertoires postdated the peak T cell response. Mapped onto spike, vaccine-associated CD4 TCRs spanned it and were dominant at 160-218 and 743-854.

Some clones are missing from TCRdb's copy, which holds only in-frame ones; the method was immunoSEQ multiplex PCR. The table includes 100,000 to 150,000 clones, 90% detected once. This CDR3 contains 12 residues. The V end lost 3 bases, the J end lost 9 bases, and 9 bases lay between the germline ends. The receptor comes from an adult in good health. The starting material was peripheral blood, obtained on day 0 of AZD1222 vaccination. The V call is TRBV12-3 or TRBV12-4, the J call TRBJ2-1; TRBD1 or TRBD2 may be the D gene (5 bases each). CDR3 residues: CASSFGGTEQFF. CDR3 DNA: TGTGCCAGCAGTTTTGGGGGTACTGAGCAGTTCTTC.